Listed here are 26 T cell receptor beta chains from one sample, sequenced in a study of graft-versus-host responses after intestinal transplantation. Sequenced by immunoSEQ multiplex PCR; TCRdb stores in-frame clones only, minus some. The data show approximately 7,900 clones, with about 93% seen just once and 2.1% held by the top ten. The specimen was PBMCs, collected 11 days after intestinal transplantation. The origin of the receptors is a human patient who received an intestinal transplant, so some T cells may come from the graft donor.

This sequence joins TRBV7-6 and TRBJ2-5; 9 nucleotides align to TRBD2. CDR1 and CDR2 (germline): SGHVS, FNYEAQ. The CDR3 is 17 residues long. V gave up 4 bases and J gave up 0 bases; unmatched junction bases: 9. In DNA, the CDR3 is TGTGCCAGCAGCTCCCTCCCCGCGGGGGGGTACCAAGAGACCCAGTACTTC. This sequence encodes CASSSLPAGGYQETQYF.

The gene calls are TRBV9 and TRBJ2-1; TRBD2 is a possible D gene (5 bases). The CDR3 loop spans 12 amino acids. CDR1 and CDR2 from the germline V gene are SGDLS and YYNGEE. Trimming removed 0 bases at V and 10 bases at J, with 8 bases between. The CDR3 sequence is CASSVGGLEQFF. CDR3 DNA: TGTGCCAGCAGCGTAGGCGGACTGGAGCAGTTCTTC. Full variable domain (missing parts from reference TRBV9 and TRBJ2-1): DSGVTQTPKHLITATGQRVTLRCSPRSGDLSVYWYQQSLDQGLQFLIQYYNGEERAKGNILERFSAQQFPDLHSELNLSSLELGDSALYFCASSVGGLEQFFGPGTRLTVL.

The CDR3 coding sequence is TGTGCCAGCAGTTTAAAACTAGCGGGGGCACAAAACATTCAGTACTTC. Translation: CASSLKLAGAQNIQYF. This chain uses TRBV27 with TRBJ2-4; 11 nucleotides align to TRBD2. Germline V lookup: CDR1 MNHEY, CDR2 SMNVEV (reference sequence). This CDR3 is 16 amino acids long. V was pared by 2 bases and J by 5 bases, with 5 bases of the junction left unmatched.

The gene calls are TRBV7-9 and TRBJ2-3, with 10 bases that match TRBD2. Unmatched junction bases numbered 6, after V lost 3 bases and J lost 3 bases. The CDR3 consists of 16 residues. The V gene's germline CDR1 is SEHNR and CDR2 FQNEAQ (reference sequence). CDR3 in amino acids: CASSLERGGGTDTQYF. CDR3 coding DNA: TGTGCCAGCAGCTTGGAGCGGGGGGGTGGGACAGATACGCAGTATTTT.

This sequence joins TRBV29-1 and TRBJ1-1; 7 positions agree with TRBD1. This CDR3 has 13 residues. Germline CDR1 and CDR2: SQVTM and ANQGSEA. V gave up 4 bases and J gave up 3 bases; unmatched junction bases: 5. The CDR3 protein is CSVVGQGDTEAFF. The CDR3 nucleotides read TGCAGCGTTGTCGGGCAGGGGGACACTGAAGCTTTCTTT.

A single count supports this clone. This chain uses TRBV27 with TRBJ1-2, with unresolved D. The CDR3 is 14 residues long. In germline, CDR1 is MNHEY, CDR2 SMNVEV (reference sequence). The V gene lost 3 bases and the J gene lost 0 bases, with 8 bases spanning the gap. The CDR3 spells CASSFRWSNYGYTF. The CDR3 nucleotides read TGTGCCAGCAGTTTTCGGTGGTCTAACTATGGCTACACCTTC.

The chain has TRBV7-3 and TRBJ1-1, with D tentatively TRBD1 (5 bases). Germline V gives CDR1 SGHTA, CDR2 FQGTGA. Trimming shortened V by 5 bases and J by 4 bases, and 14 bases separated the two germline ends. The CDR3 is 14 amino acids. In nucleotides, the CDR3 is TGTGCCAGCAGCCTCCAGGGAAAGGTCACTGAAGCTTTCTTT. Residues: CASSLQGKVTEAFF. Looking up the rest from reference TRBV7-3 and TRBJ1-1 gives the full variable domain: GAGVSQTPSNKVTEKGKYVELRCDPISGHTALYWYRQSLGQGPEFLIYFQGTGAADDSGLPNDRFFAVRPEGSVSTLKIQRTERGDSAVYLCASSLQGKVTEAFFGQGTRLTVV.

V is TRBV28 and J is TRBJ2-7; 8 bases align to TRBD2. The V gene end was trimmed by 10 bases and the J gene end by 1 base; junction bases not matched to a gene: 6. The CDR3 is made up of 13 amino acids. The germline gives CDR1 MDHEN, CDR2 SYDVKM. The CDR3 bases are TGTGCCACCGGGACTAGGCCGTCCTACGAGCAGTACTTC. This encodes CATGTRPSYEQYF.

The CDR3 is CASSSLPGMNTEAFF. DNA of the CDR3: TGTGCCAGCAGCTCCCTGCCGGGGATGAACACTGAAGCTTTCTTT. The chain employs TRBV7-2 and TRBJ1-1; no firm D call. In germline, CDR1 is SGHTA, CDR2 FQGNSA. V was clipped by 4 bases and J by 0 bases, with 12 bases between them. This CDR3 comprises 15 residues.

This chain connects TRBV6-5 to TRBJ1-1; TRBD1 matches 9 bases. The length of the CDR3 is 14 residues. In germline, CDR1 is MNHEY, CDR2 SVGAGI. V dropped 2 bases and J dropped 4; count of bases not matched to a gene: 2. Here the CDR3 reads CASSYLTGGTEAFF. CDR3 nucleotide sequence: TGTGCCAGCAGTTACCTGACAGGGGGCACTGAAGCTTTCTTT.

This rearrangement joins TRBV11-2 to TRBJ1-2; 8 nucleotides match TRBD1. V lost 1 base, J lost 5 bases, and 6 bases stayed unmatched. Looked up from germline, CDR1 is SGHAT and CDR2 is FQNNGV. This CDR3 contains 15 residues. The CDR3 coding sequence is TGTGCCAGCAGCTTAGCGAGGACAGGGAGGTATGGCTACACCTTC. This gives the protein CASSLARTGRYGYTF.

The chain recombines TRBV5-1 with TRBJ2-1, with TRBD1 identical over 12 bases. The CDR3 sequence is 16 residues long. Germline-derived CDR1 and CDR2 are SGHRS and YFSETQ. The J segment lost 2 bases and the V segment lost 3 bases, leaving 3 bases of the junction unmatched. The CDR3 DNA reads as TGCGCCAGCAGCTGGGGGACAGGGGGCACCTACAATGAGCAGTTCTTC. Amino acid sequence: CASSWGTGGTYNEQFF.

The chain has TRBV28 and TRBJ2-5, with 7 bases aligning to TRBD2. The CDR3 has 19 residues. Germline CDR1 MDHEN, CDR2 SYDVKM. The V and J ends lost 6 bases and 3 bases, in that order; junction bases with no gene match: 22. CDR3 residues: CASSTWGMDTGGGEETQYF. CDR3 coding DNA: TGTGCCAGCAGCACCTGGGGCATGGATACGGGAGGTGGGGAAGAGACCCAGTACTTC. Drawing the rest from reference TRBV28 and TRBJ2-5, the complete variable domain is DVKVTQSSRYLVKRTGEKVFLECVQDMDHENMFWYRQDPGLGLRLIYFSYDVKMKEKGDIPEGYSVSREKKERFSLILESASTNQTSMYLCASSTWGMDTGGGEETQYFGPGTRLLVL.

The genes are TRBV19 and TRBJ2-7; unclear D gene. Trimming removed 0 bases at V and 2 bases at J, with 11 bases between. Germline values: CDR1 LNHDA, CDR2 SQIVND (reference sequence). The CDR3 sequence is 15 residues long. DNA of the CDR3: TGTGCCAGTAGTATAGAAACAGCCACACCCTACGAGCAGTACTTC. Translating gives CASSIETATPYEQYF.

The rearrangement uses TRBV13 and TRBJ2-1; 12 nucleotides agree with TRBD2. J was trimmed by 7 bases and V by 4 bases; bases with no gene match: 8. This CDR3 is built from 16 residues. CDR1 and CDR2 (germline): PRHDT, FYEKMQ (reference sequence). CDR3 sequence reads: CASSSLTSGSLNEQFF. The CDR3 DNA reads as TGTGCCAGCAGCTCCTTGACTAGCGGGAGTCTAAATGAGCAGTTCTTC.

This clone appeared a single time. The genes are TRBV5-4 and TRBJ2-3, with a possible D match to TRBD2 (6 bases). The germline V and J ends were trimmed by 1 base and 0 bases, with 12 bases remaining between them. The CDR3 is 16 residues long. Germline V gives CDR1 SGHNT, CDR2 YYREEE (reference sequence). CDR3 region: CASSLRGSSSTDTQYF. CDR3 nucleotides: TGTGCCAGCAGCTTGCGGGGGTCATCGAGCACAGATACGCAGTATTTT. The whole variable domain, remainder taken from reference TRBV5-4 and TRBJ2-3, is ETGVTQSPTHLIKTRGQQVTLRCSSQSGHNTVSWYQQALGQGPQFIFQYYREEENGRGNFPPRFSGLQFPNYSSELNVNALELDDSALYLCASSLRGSSSTDTQYFGPGTRLTVL.

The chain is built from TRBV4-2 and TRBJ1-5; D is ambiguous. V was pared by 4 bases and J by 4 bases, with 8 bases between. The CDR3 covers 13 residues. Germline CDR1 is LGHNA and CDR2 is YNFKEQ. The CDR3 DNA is TGTGCCAGCAGCCCCGCAGTAAATCAGCCCCAGCATTTT. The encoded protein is CASSPAVNQPQHF.

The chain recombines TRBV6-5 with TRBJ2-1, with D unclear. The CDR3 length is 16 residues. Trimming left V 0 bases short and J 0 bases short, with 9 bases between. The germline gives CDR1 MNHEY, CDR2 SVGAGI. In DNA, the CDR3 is TGTGCCAGCAGTTACTCCGATTCCAGCTCCTACAATGAGCAGTTCTTC. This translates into CASSYSDSSSYNEQFF.

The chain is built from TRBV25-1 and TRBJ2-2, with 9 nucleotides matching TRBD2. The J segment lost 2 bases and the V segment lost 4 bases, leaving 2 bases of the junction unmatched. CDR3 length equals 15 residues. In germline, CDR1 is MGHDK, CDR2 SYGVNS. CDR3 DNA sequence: TGTGCCAGCAGTGCTCTAGCGGGAAACACCGGGGAGCTGTTTTTT. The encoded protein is CASSALAGNTGELFF.

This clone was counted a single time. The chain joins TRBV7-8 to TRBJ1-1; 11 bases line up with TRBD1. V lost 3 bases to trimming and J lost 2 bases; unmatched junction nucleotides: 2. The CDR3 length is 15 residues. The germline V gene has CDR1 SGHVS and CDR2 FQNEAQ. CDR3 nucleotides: TGTGCCAGCAGCTTTTGGACAGGGGGCAACACTGAAGCTTTCTTT. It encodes CASSFWTGGNTEAFF. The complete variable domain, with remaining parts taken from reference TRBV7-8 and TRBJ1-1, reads GAGVSQSPRYKVAKRGQDVALRCDPISGHVSLFWYQQALGQGPEFLTYFQNEAQLDKSGLPSDRFFAERPEGSVSTLKIQRTQQEDSAVYLCASSFWTGGNTEAFFGQGTRLTVV.

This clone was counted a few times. CDR3 bases: TGTGCCAGCAGCTTGGCGGGGGGCTCCTACGAGCAGTACTTC. Protein sequence: CASSLAGGSYEQYF. The chain recombines TRBV7-9 with TRBJ2-7; 8 bases line up with TRBD2. Germline V gene lookup returns CDR1 SEHNR and CDR2 FQNEAQ (reference sequence). The CDR3 covers 14 residues. V shed 3 bases and J 0 bases; nucleotides not matched to a gene: 1.

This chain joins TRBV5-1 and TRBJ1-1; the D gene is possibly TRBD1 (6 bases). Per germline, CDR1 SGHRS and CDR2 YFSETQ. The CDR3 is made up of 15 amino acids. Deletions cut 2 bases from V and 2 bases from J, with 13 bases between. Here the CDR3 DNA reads TGCGCCAGCAGCTTCGCACAGGGCCTAAACACTGAAGCTTTCTTT. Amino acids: CASSFAQGLNTEAFF. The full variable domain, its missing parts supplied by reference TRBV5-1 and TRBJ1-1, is KAGVTQTPRYLIKTRGQQVTLSCSPISGHRSVSWYQQTPGQGLQFLFEYFSETQRNKGNFPGRFSGRQFSNSRSEMNVSTLELGDSALYLCASSFAQGLNTEAFFGQGTRLTVV.

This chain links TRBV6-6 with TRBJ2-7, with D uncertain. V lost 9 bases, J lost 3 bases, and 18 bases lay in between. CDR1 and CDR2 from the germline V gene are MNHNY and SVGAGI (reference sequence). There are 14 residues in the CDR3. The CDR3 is CASSINVAIYEQYF. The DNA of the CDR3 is TGTGCCAGTTCGATAAATGTAGCTATCTACGAGCAGTACTTC.

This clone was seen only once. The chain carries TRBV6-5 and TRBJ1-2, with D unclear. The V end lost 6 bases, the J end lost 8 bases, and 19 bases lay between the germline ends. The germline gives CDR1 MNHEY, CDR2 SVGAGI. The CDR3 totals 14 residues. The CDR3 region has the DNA TGTGCCAGCAGCCTCAGACCGTCCCTAGGCGGCTACACCTTC. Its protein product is CASSLRPSLGGYTF.

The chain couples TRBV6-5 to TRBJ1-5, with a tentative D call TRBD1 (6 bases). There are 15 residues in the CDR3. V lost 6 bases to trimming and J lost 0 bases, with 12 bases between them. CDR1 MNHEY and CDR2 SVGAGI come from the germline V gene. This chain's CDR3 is CASRVGRGSNQPQHF. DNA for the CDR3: TGTGCCAGCAGGGTCGGCAGGGGTAGCAATCAGCCCCAGCATTTT.

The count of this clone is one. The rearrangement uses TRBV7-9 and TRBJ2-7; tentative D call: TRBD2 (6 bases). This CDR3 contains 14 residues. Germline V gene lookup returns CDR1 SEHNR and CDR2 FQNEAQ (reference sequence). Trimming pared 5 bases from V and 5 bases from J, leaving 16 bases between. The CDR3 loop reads CASSLGDWYHEQYF. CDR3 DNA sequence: TGTGCCAGCAGCCTAGGGGACTGGTACCACGAGCAGTACTTC.